This TCR beta chain originates from a study of cytomegalovirus exposure and HLA in healthy donors. Overall study: In a later analysis, the roughly 120 validation repertoires were reported to have used the same platform as the 600 to 700 first-cohort repertoires.

General observations from the study: Most TCR sequences were rare, but some public TCRs occurred in many donors.

Concerning this clone itself: Its antigen is not identified.

Sequenced by immunoSEQ multiplex PCR; TCRdb stores in-frame clones only, minus some. The table records tens of thousands of clones, 93% of them present only once. The V gene lost 5 bases and the J gene lost 4 bases, with 14 bases spanning the gap. Germline CDR1 is SGHTA and CDR2 is FQGNSA. The length of the CDR3 is 14 residues. The clonotype comes from a woman in her thirties in good health and CMV-seronegative. The sequenced sample was PBMCs. The rearrangement links TRBV7-2 to TRBJ2-5; D might be TRBD2 (7 bases). The CDR3 sequence is CASSPRRGGETQYF. The CDR3, as DNA: TGTGCCAGCAGCCCCCGTAGGGGGGGAGAGACCCAGTACTTC.